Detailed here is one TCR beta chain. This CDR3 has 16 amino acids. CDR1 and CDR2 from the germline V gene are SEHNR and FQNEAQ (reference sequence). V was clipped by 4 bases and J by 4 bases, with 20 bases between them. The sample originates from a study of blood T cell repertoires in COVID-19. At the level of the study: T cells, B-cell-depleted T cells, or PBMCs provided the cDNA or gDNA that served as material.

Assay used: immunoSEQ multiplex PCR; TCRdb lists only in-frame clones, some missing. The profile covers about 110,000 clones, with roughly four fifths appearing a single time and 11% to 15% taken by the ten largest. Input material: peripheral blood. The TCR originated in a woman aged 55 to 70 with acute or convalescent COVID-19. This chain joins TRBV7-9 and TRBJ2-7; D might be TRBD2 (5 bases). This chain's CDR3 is CASSYLTGAVLYEQYF. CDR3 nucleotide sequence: TGTGCCAGCAGCTACCTTACCGGAGCGGTTTTATACGAGCAGTACTTC.